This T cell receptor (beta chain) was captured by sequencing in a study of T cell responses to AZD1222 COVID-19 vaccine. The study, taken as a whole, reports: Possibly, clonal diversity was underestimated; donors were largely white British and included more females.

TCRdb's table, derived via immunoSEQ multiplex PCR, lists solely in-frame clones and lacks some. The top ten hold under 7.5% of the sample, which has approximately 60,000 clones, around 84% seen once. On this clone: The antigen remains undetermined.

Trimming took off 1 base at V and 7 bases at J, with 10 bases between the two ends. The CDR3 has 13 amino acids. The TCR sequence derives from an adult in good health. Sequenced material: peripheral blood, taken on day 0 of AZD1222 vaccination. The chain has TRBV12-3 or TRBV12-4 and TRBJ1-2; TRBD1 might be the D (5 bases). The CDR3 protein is CASSLETQGGYTF. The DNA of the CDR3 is TGTGCCAGCAGTTTAGAAACCCAGGGTGGCTACACCTTC.